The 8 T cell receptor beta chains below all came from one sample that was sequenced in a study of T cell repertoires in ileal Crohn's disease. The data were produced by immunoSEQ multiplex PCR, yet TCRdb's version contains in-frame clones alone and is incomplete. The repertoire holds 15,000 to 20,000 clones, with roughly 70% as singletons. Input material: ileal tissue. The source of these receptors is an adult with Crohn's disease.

The CDR3 sequence is CASSRNSGRAASSDTQYF. CDR3 coding DNA: TGTGCCAGCAGCCGTAATAGCGGGAGGGCCGCGTCTTCAGATACGCAGTATTTT. The chain recombines TRBV11-2 with TRBJ2-3; 11 bases line up with TRBD2. Germline-derived CDR1 and CDR2 are SGHAT and FQNNGV. V dropped 5 bases and J dropped 4; count of bases not matched to a gene: 14. This CDR3 has 18 residues.

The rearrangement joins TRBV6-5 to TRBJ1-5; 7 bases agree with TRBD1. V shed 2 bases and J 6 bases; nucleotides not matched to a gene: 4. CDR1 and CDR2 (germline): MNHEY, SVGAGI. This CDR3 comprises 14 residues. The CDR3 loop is CASSYQGVGQPQHF. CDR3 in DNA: TGTGCCAGCAGTTACCAGGGGGTTGGTCAGCCCCAGCATTTT.

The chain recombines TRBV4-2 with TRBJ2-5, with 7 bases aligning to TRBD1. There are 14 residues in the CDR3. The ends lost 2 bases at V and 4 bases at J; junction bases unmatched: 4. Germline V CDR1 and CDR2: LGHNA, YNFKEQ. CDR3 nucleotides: TGTGCCAGCAGCCAATCCCAGGGGGTAGAGACCCAGTACTTC. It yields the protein CASSQSQGVETQYF.

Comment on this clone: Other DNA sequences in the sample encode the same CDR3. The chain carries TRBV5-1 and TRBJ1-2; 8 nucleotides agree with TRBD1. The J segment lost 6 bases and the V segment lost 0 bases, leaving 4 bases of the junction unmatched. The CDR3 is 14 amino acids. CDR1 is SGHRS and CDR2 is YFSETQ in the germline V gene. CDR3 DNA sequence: TGCGCCAGCAGCTTGGGTCAGGGGGCTGATGGCTACACCTTC. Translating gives CASSLGQGADGYTF.

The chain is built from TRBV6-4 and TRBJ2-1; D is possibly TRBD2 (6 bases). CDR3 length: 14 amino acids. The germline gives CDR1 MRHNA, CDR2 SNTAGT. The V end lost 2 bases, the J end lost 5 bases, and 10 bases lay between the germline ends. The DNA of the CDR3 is TGTGCCAGCAGTGACGGGACTGAGAACAATGAGCAGTTCTTC. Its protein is CASSDGTENNEQFF.

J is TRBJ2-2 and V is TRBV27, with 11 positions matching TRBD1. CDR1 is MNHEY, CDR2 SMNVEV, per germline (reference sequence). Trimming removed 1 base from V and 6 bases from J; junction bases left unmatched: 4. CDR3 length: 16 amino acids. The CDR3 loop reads CASSLLRTGGPGELFF. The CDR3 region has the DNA TGTGCCAGCAGTTTATTGAGGACAGGGGGCCCCGGGGAGCTGTTTTTT.

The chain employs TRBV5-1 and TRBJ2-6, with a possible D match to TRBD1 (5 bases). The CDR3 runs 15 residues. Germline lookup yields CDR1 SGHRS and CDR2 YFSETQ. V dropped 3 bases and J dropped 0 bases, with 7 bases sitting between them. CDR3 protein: CASSSDSSGANVLTF. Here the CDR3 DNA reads TGCGCCAGCAGCTCAGACAGCTCTGGGGCCAACGTCCTGACTTTC.

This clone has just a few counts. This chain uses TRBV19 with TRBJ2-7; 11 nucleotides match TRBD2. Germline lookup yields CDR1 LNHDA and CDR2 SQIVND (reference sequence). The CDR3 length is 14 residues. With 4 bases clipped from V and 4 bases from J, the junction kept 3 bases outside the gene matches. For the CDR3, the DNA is TGTGCCAGTAGTACTAGCGGGAGGACATACGAGCAGTACTTC. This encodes CASSTSGRTYEQYF.